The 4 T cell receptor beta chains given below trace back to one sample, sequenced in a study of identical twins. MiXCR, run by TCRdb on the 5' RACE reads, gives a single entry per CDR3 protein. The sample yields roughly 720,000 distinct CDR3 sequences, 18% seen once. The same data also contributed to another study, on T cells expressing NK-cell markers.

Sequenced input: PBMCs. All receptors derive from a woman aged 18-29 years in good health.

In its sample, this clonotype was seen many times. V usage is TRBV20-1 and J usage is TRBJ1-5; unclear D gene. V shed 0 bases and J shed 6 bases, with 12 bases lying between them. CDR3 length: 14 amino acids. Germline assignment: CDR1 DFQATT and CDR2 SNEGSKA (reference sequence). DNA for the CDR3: TGCAGTGCTAGAGATTCGATTACCTCTCAGCCCCAGCATTTT. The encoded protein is CSARDSITSQPQHF.

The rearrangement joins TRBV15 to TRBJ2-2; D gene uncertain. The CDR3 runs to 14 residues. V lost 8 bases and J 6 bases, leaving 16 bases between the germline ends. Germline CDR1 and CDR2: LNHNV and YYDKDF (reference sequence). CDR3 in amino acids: CATVGALGPGELFF. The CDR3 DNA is TGTGCCACCGTCGGAGCCTTAGGACCCGGGGAGCTGTTTTTT.

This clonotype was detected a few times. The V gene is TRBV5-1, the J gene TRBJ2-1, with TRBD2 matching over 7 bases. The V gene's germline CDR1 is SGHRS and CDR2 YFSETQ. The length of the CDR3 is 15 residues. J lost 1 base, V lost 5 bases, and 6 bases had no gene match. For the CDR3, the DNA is TGCGCCAGCAGGAGGGCGGGAGATTCCTACAATGAGCAGTTCTTC. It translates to CASRRAGDSYNEQFF.

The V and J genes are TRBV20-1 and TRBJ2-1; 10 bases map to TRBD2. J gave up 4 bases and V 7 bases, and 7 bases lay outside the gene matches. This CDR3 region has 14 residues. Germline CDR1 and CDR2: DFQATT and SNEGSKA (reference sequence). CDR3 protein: CSGQSSGRYNEQFF. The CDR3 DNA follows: TGCAGTGGTCAGTCTAGCGGGAGATACAATGAGCAGTTCTTC.